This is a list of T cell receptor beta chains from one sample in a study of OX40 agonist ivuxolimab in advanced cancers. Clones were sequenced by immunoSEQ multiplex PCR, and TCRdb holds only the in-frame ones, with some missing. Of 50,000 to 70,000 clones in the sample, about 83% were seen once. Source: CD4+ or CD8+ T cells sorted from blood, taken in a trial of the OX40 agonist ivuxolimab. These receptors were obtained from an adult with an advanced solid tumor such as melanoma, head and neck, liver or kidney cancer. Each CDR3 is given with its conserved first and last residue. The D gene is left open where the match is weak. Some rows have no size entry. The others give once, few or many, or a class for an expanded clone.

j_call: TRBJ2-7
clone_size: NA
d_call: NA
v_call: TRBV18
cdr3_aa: CASSPPRPTYEQYF
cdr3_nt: TGTGCCAGCTCACCACCACGGCCCACCTACGAGCAGTACTTC

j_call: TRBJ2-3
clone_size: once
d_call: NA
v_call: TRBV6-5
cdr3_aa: CASSYLGGDTQYF
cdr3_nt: TGTGCCAGCAGTTACCTGGGGGGAGATACGCAGTATTTT

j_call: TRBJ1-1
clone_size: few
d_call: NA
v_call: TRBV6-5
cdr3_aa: CASSSTSGNTEAFF
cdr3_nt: TGTGCCAGCAGTTCCACCTCAGGGAACACTGAAGCTTTCTTT

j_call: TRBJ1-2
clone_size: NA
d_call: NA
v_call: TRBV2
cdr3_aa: CASSEARVGGGYTF
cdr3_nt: TGTGCCAGCAGTGAAGCTAGGGTTGGGGGCGGCTACACCTTC

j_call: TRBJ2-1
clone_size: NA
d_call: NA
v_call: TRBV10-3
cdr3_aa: CAIKAVSYNEQFF
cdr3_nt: TGTGCCATCAAGGCGGTTTCCTACAATGAGCAGTTCTTC

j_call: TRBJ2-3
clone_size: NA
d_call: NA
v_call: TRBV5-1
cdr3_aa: CASSLLMGAGNTDTQYF
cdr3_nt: TGCGCCAGCAGCTTGTTAATGGGGGCGGGGAACACAGATACGCAGTATTTT

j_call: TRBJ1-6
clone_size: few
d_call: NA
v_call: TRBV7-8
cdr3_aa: CASGTGQSPLHF
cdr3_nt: TGTGCCAGCGGAACAGGGCAATCACCCCTCCACTTT

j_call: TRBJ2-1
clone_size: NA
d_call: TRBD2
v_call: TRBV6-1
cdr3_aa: CASRDSGLYNEQFF
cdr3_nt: TGTGCCAGCAGAGATTCGGGACTATACAATGAGCAGTTCTTC

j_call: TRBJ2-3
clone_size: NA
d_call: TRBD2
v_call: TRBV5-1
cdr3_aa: CASSPARTSGSPDTQYF
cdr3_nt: TGCGCCAGCAGCCCGGCACGGACTAGCGGGAGTCCAGATACGCAGTATTTT

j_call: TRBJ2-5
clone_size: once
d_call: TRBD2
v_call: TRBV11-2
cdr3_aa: CASSPGTSGGVQETQYF
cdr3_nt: TGTGCCAGCAGCCCCGGGACTAGCGGGGGGGTCCAAGAGACCCAGTACTTC

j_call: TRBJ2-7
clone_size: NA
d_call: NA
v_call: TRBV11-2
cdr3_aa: CASSYRDTATRQYF
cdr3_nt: TGTGCCAGCAGCTACCGGGACACAGCTACGAGGCAGTACTTC

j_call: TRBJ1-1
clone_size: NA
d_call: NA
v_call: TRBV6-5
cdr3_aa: CASSYSGREGTEAFF
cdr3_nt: TGTGCCAGCAGTTACTCGGGCAGGGAAGGCACTGAAGCTTTCTTT

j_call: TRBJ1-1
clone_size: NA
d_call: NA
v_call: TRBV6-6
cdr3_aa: CASSRRQPGGAFF
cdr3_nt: TGTGCCAGCAGCCGCCGACAGCCCGGCGGAGCTTTCTTT

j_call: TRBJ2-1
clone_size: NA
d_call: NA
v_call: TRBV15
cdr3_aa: CATSRDKGLANYNEQFF
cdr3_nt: TGTGCCACCAGCAGAGATAAGGGATTAGCGAATTACAATGAGCAGTTCTTC

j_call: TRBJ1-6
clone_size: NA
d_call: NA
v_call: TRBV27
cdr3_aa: CASSPGWGLDNSPLHF
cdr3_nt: TGTGCCAGCAGTCCCGGATGGGGGCTAGATAATTCACCCCTCCACTTT

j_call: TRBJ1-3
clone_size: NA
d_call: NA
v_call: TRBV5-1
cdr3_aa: CASSESRGSLNTIYF
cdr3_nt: TGCGCCAGCAGCGAAAGCCGGGGGTCTTTAAACACCATATATTTT

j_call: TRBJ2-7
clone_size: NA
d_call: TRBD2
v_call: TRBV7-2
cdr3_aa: CASRVSGGGEQYF
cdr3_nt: TGTGCCAGCAGGGTTAGCGGGGGGGGCGAGCAGTACTTC

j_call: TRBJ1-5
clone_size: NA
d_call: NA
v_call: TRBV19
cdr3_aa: CASSMPGLGGQPQHF
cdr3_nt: TGTGCCAGTAGTATGCCTGGACTCGGCGGTCAGCCCCAGCATTTT

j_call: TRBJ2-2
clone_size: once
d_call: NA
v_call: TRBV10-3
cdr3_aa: CAISEAGNTGELFF
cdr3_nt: TGTGCCATCAGTGAGGCAGGGAACACCGGGGAGCTGTTTTTT

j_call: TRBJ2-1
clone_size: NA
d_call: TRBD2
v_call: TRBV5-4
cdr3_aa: CASSLGLAEYNEQFF
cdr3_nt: TGTGCCAGCAGCTTGGGGCTAGCGGAGTACAATGAACAGTTCTTC

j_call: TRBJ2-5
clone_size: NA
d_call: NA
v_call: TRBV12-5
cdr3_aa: CASGLNSPQETQYF
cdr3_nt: TGTGCTAGTGGTTTGAACAGTCCCCAAGAGACCCAGTACTTC

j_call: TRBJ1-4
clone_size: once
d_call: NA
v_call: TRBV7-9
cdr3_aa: CASSYQGADEKLFF
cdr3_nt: TGTGCCAGCAGCTACCAGGGTGCCGATGAAAAACTGTTTTTT

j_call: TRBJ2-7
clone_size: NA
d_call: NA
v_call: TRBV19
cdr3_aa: CASSVGSHATYEQYF
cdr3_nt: TGTGCCAGTAGTGTGGGGAGTCATGCAACCTACGAGCAGTACTTC

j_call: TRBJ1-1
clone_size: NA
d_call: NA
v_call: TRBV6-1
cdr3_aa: CASSFPGSTEAFF
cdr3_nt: TGTGCCAGCAGTTTCCCAGGGAGCACTGAAGCTTTCTTT

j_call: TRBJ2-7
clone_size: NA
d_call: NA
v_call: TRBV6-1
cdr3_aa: CASSDNVQDLYEQYF
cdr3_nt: TGTGCCAGCAGTGACAACGTACAGGACCTCTACGAGCAGTACTTC

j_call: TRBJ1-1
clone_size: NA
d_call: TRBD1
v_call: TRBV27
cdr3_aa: CASKTSDRGQGAFF
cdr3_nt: TGTGCCAGCAAAACGTCGGACAGGGGGCAAGGCGCTTTCTTT

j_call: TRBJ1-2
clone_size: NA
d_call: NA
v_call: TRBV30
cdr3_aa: CAWSQGYGYTF
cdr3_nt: TGTGCCTGGAGTCAGGGTTATGGCTACACCTTC

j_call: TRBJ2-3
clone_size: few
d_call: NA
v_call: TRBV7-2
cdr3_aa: CASSVPGTDTQYF
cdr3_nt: TGTGCCAGCAGCGTCCCCGGGACAGATACGCAGTATTTT

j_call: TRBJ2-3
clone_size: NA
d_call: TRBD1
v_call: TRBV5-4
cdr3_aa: CASSAQDRGTDTQYF
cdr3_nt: TGTGCCAGCAGCGCCCAGGACAGGGGAACAGATACGCAGTATTTT

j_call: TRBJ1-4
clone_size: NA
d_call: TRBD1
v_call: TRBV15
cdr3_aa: CATGLDRLTNEKLFF
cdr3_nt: TGTGCCACCGGATTGGACAGGTTAACTAATGAAAAACTGTTTTTT

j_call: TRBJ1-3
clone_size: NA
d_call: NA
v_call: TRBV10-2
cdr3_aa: CASSEYTVRTGNTIYF
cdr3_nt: TGCGCCAGCAGTGAGTACACAGTACGTACTGGAAACACCATATATTTT

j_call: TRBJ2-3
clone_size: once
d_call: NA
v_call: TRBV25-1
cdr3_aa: CASSEQASTDTQYF
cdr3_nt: TGTGCCAGCAGTGAACAGGCTAGCACAGATACGCAGTATTTT

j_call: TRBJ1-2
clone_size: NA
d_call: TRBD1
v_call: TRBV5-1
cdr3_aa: CASSAAGQGGNYGYTF
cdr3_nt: TGCGCCAGCAGCGCCGCAGGACAGGGAGGGAACTATGGCTACACCTTC

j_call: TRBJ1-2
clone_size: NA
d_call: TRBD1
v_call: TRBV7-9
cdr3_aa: CASSRFRDRDGYTF
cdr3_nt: TGTGCCAGCAGCCGATTCCGGGACAGGGATGGCTACACCTTC

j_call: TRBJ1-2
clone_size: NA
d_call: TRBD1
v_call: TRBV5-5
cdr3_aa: CASSLEGTEYGYTF
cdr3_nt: TGTGCCAGCAGCCTGGAAGGGACAGAGTATGGCTACACCTTC

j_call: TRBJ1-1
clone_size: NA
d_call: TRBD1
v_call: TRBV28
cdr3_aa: CASSSPTGYTEAFF
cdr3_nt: TGTGCCAGCAGTTCCCCGACAGGGTATACTGAAGCTTTCTTT

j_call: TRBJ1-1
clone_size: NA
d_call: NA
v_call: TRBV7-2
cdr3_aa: CASSLVGKLNTEAFF
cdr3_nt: TGTGCCAGCAGCTTAGTAGGCAAATTGAACACTGAAGCTTTCTTT

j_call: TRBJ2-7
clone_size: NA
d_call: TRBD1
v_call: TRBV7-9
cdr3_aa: CASSRPGTAYEQYF
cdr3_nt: TGTGCCAGCAGCCGCCCCGGGACAGCCTACGAGCAGTACTTC

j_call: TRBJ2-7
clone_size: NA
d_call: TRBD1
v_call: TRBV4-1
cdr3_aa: CASSHLGQGTKQYF
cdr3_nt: TGCGCCAGCAGCCACCTAGGACAGGGGACTAAGCAGTACTTC

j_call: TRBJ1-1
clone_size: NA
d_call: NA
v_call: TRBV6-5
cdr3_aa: CASREGTEAFF
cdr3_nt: TGTGCCAGCAGAGAAGGAACTGAAGCTTTCTTT

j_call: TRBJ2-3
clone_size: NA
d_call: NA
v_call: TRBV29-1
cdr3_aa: CSVDLAWGTDTQYF
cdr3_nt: TGCAGCGTTGATCTGGCGTGGGGCACAGATACGCAGTATTTT